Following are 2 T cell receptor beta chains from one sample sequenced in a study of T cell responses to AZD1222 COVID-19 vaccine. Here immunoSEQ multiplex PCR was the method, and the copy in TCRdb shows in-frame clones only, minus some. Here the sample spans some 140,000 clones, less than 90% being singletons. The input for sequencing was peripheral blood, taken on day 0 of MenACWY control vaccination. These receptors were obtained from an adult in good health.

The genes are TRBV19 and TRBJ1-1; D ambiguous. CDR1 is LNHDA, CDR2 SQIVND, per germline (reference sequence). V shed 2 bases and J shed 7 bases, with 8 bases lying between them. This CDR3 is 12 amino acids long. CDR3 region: CASSIYPGEAFF. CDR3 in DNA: TGTGCCAGTAGTATATATCCAGGTGAAGCTTTCTTT.

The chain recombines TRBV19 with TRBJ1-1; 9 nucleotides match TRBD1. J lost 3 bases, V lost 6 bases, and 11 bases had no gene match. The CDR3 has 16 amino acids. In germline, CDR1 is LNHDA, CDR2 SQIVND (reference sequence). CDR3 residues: CASRDPGTGFYTEAFF. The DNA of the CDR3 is TGTGCCAGTAGAGACCCCGGGACAGGGTTTTACACTGAAGCTTTCTTT.